Presented here are 21 T cell receptor beta chains from one specimen sequenced in a study of blood T cell repertoires in COVID-19. The data were produced by immunoSEQ multiplex PCR, yet TCRdb's version contains in-frame clones alone and is incomplete. The sample lists 88,000 or so clones; 86% were seen once. Sequenced material: peripheral blood. The receptor set was obtained from a man aged 55-75 years with acute or convalescent COVID-19.

The chain joins TRBV6-2 or TRBV6-3 to TRBJ2-2; 8 bases are a match to TRBD2. J lost 7 bases, V lost 5 bases, and 9 bases had no gene match. The V gene's germline CDR1 is MNHEY and CDR2 SVGEGT. CDR3 size: 15 residues. The CDR3 sequence is CASSRPGGAYGELFF. CDR3 DNA sequence: TGTGCCAGCAGTAGGCCCGGGGGGGCTTACGGGGAGCTGTTTTTT.

CDR3: CASRSGRGASYEQYF. The CDR3 coding sequence is TGTGCCAGCAGATCCGGCAGGGGAGCTTCCTACGAGCAGTACTTC. The chain has TRBV6-6 and TRBJ2-7, with D perhaps TRBD1 (6 bases). The germline V gene encodes CDR1 MNHNY and CDR2 SVGAGI (reference sequence). Between the trimmed V and J ends, which lost 6 bases and 1 base, there was a span of 16 bases. The CDR3 has 15 amino acids.

V and J are TRBV5-4 and TRBJ2-6; no reliable D call. The V gene's germline CDR1 is SGHNT and CDR2 YYREEE (reference sequence). V was trimmed by 1 base and J by 6 bases, leaving 5 bases between them. The CDR3 covers 13 residues. In nucleotides, the CDR3 is TGTGCCAGCAGCTTGTCGTCGGCCAACGTCCTGACTTTC. The encoded protein is CASSLSSANVLTF.

J is TRBJ1-6 and V is TRBV28; TRBD1 might be the D (6 bases). V dropped 1 base and J dropped 9 bases, with 13 bases sitting between them. The CDR3 spans 15 residues. Germline V gives CDR1 MDHEN, CDR2 SYDVKM. CDR3 region: CASSLLGIGGSPLHF. CDR3 DNA: TGTGCCAGCAGTTTATTAGGCATAGGGGGTTCACCCCTCCACTTT.

The chain carries TRBV7-2 and TRBJ1-3, with TRBD1 identical over 8 bases. Germline V lookup: CDR1 SGHTA, CDR2 FQGNSA. Germline trimming cut 0 bases from V and 4 bases from J; bases unmatched to any gene: 5. The CDR3 is made up of 16 amino acids. The CDR3 DNA reads as TGTGCCAGCAGCTTAGCAGGACAGGGCGGCGGAAACACCATATATTTT. As protein: CASSLAGQGGGNTIYF. Filled out from reference TRBV7-2 and TRBJ1-3, the complete variable domain reads GAGVSQSPSNKVTEKGKDVELRCDPISGHTALYWYRQSLGQGLEFLIYFQGNSAPDKSGLPSDRFSAERTGGSVSTLTIQRTQQEDSAVYLCASSLAGQGGGNTIYFGEGSWLTVV.

The chain combines TRBV3-1 (or the pseudogene TRBV3-2) with TRBJ2-1; D gene ambiguous. V was pared by 0 bases and J by 6 bases, with 9 bases between. The length of the CDR3 is 14 residues. The germline CDR1 and CDR2 sequences are LGHDT and YNNKEL (reference sequence). For the CDR3, the DNA is TGTGCCAGCAGCCAAGACCTAGTTGGCAATGAGCAGTTCTTC. This translates into CASSQDLVGNEQFF.

This clone was seen a single time. The chain has TRBV12-5 and TRBJ1-6; no definite D call. From germline, CDR1 is LGHNT and CDR2 FRNRAP. CDR3 length: 15 amino acids. V dropped 1 base and J dropped 7 bases, with 11 bases sitting between them. CDR3 loop: CASGLGTWGNSPLHF. DNA of the CDR3: TGTGCTAGTGGTTTGGGGACTTGGGGAAATTCACCCCTCCACTTT.

This clone appeared a single time. This chain links TRBV5-5 with TRBJ2-1; the D is unclear. This CDR3 contains 17 residues. Per germline, CDR1 SGHKS and CDR2 YYEKEE (reference sequence). The V and J ends lost 4 bases and 0 bases respectively, with 17 bases between them. The CDR3 is CASSPIAPPSSYNEQFF. CDR3 DNA sequence: TGTGCCAGCAGCCCTATCGCCCCGCCGAGCTCCTACAATGAGCAGTTCTTC.

The V and J genes are TRBV18 and TRBJ1-1, with D possibly TRBD1 on 6 matching bases. The CDR3 has 16 residues. Germline values: CDR1 KGHSH, CDR2 LQKENI. V lost 4 bases, J lost 1 base, and 16 bases lay in between. CDR3 nucleotides: TGTGCCAGCTCACTTCTTCCCGGGACAAAGAACACTGAAGCTTTCTTT. This encodes CASSLLPGTKNTEAFF.

The J gene is TRBJ1-1, the V gene TRBV6-5; 7 nucleotides line up with TRBD1. After removal of 6 bases from V and 4 bases from J, the junction contained 8 bases not matched to a gene. The CDR3 runs to 14 residues. Germline CDR1 reads MNHEY; CDR2 reads SVGAGI. Here the CDR3 reads CASRVDRVITEAFF. In DNA, the CDR3 is TGTGCCAGCAGAGTAGACAGGGTAATCACTGAAGCTTTCTTT.

The V gene is TRBV6-5, the J gene TRBJ1-2; D ambiguous. Germline CDR1 is MNHEY and CDR2 is SVGAGI. The CDR3 spans 13 residues. V lost 0 bases, J lost 4 bases, and 6 bases lay in between. CDR3 nucleotide sequence: TGTGCCAGCAGTTACTCCGGTGGCTATGGCTACACCTTC. Its translation: CASSYSGGYGYTF.

Note on this clone: Within the sample, other DNA sequences also encode this same CDR3. The V call is TRBV20-1, the J call TRBJ1-1; D might be TRBD1 (5 bases). Germline CDR1 and CDR2: DFQATT and SNEGSKA (reference sequence). The CDR3 length is 11 residues. V was trimmed by 6 bases and J by 1 base, leaving 6 bases between them. This chain's CDR3 is CSAQGNTEAFF. The DNA for the CDR3 is TGCAGTGCCCAGGGGAACACTGAAGCTTTCTTT.

The rearrangement joins TRBV5-4 to TRBJ2-6; 9 bases fit TRBD1. J was trimmed by 4 bases and V by 5 bases; bases with no gene match: 10. CDR3 size: 17 residues. The germline gives CDR1 SGHNT, CDR2 YYREEE (reference sequence). This CDR3 reads CASSSRDRVWGANVLTF. DNA for the CDR3: TGTGCCAGCAGTTCCCGGGACAGGGTGTGGGGGGCCAACGTCCTGACTTTC.

V and J are TRBV3-1 (or the pseudogene TRBV3-2) and TRBJ2-2; maybe TRBD1 (6 bases). The ends were cut back, 6 bases at V and 0 bases at J, with 14 bases in the middle. The CDR3 consists of 16 residues. Germline V gene data show CDR1 as LGHDT and CDR2 as YNNKEL (reference sequence). Written as DNA, the CDR3 is TGTGCCAGCAGTCCGTGGGACACCCCGAACACCGGGGAGCTGTTTTTT. Translation gives CASSPWDTPNTGELFF.

This rearrangement joins TRBV18 to TRBJ2-7, with D hard to call. With 6 bases removed from V and 4 bases from J, the gap between germline ends came to 10 bases. The CDR3 spans 12 residues. Germline V gene data show CDR1 as KGHSH and CDR2 as LQKENI. This CDR3 is CASSPTLYEQYF. The CDR3 region has the DNA TGTGCCAGCTCCCCGACACTGTACGAGCAGTACTTC.

V is TRBV19 and J is TRBJ1-2; 7 bases map to TRBD1. CDR1 and CDR2 from the germline V gene are LNHDA and SQIVND (reference sequence). Trimming removed 6 bases from V and 4 bases from J; junction bases left unmatched: 14. The CDR3 consists of 16 residues. The CDR3 region has the DNA TGTGCCAGTAGCCGGGACAGACCTAGTAGTAGCTATGGCTACACCTTC. Protein product: CASSRDRPSSSYGYTF.

The V gene is TRBV6-6, the J gene TRBJ2-3; possibly TRBD1 for D (6 bases). The V gene lost 5 bases and the J gene lost 3 bases, with 21 bases spanning the gap. Germline CDR1 reads MNHNY; CDR2 reads SVGAGI (reference sequence). The CDR3 length is 17 residues. CDR3 nucleotides: TGTGCCAGCAGTCTTGGGGGCGCCGCAATTTCGACAGATACGCAGTATTTT. Encoded protein: CASSLGGAAISTDTQYF.

The chain links TRBV12-5 to TRBJ2-7, with TRBD2 matching 9 bases. Germline lookup yields CDR1 LGHNT and CDR2 FRNRAP. V shed 1 base, J shed 5 bases, and the junction held 6 bases outside the gene matches. The CDR3 is made up of 15 amino acids. The CDR3 sequence: CASGLEVAGVDEQYF. The CDR3 nucleotides are TGTGCTAGTGGTTTGGAGGTAGCGGGAGTCGACGAGCAGTACTTC.

The V call is TRBV6-5, the J call TRBJ1-5; D gene uncertain. Germline CDR1 reads MNHEY; CDR2 reads SVGAGI. Trimming stripped 6 bases from V and 3 bases from J, with 9 bases between. CDR3 length equals 13 residues. The CDR3 nucleotides are TGTGCCAGCAGAGAGCTCTTCAATCAGCCCCAGCATTTT. It is translated as CASRELFNQPQHF.

This clone was detected a few times. The rearrangement links TRBV30 to TRBJ2-7, with 9 bases matching TRBD1. Germline-derived CDR1 and CDR2 are GTSNPN and SVGIG (reference sequence). Trimming removed 3 bases from V and 2 bases from J; junction bases left unmatched: 5. The CDR3 is 14 amino acids. This chain's CDR3 is CAWRGGDRAYEQYF. The CDR3 coding sequence is TGTGCCTGGAGGGGAGGGGACAGGGCCTACGAGCAGTACTTC.

The chain joins TRBV7-9 to TRBJ2-5; D perhaps matches TRBD1 (5 bases). The CDR3 length is 15 residues. Germline values: CDR1 SEHNR, CDR2 FQNEAQ (reference sequence). V was clipped by 2 bases and J by 5 bases, with 15 bases between them. CDR3 protein: CASSLRAGPRETQYF. The CDR3 bases are TGTGCCAGCAGCTTACGGGCAGGGCCACGGGAGACCCAGTACTTC. Combining the CDR3 with reference TRBV7-9 and TRBJ2-5 gives the whole variable domain DTGVSQNPRHKITKRGQNVTFRCDPISEHNRLYWYRQTLGQGPEFLTYFQNEAQLEKSRLLSDRFSAERPKGSFSTLEIQRTEQGDSAMYLCASSLRAGPRETQYFGPGTRLLVL.